The 18 T cell receptor beta chains presented below share a single source sample, sequenced in a study of T cell responses to AZD1222 COVID-19 vaccine. Sequencing used immunoSEQ multiplex PCR; TCRdb keeps in-frame clones, though not all of them. The table has roughly 120,000 clones, 91% seen once. Sequencing used peripheral blood, obtained on day 0 of AZD1222 vaccination. These TCRs come from an adult in good health.

This chain links TRBV7-2 with TRBJ2-3; D is possibly TRBD1 (5 bases). This CDR3 comprises 16 residues. CDR1 and CDR2 (germline): SGHTA, FQGNSA. V lost 1 base to trimming and J lost 0 bases, with 11 bases between them. The CDR3 loop is CASSLVPGSSTDTQYF. CDR3 DNA: TGTGCCAGCAGCTTAGTACCAGGGTCTAGCACAGATACGCAGTATTTT.

The chain recombines TRBV5-1 with TRBJ2-1, with 7 bases aligning to TRBD2. The CDR3 has 16 residues. V was clipped by 4 bases and J by 0 bases; unmatched bases: 7. Germline values: CDR1 SGHRS, CDR2 YFSETQ. The CDR3 DNA reads as TGCGCCAGCAGCGAGTTAGCGGGTAACTCCTACAATGAGCAGTTCTTC. Protein product: CASSELAGNSYNEQFF.

The chain carries TRBV4-1 and TRBJ2-1; 10 bases are shared with TRBD2. CDR3 size: 14 residues. The V and J ends lost 4 bases and 9 bases, in that order; junction bases with no gene match: 6. CDR1 is MGHRA, CDR2 YSYEKL, per germline. The CDR3 DNA sequence: TGCGCCAGCAGCCTAGCGGGAGGAAGAGGTGAGCAGTTCTTC. Protein product: CASSLAGGRGEQFF.

The chain recombines TRBV19 with TRBJ1-2, with 7 positions matching TRBD1. V shed 7 bases, J shed 12 bases, and the junction held 11 bases outside the gene matches. From germline, CDR1 is LNHDA and CDR2 SQIVND (reference sequence). The CDR3 consists of 12 residues. CDR3 protein: CASTQGELSHTF. The CDR3 nucleotides are TGTGCCAGTACCCAGGGGGAATTATCCCACACCTTC.

The gene calls are TRBV5-6 and TRBJ2-1; TRBD2 aligns across 9 bases. The CDR3 sequence is 15 residues long. V lost 4 bases, J lost 3 bases, and 5 bases stayed unmatched. Germline V gives CDR1 SGHDT, CDR2 YYEEEE. This chain's CDR3 is CASSLLAGLYNEQFF. The CDR3 bases are TGTGCCAGCAGCCTCCTAGCGGGACTCTACAATGAGCAGTTCTTC.

The rearrangement uses TRBV7-9 and TRBJ2-5; TRBD1 is a possible D gene (6 bases). There are 14 residues in the CDR3. The ends were cut back, 4 bases at V and 5 bases at J, with 14 bases in the middle. CDR1 is SEHNR, CDR2 FQNEAQ, per germline (reference sequence). CDR3 sequence: CASSSQTGWETQYF. Here the CDR3 DNA reads TGTGCCAGCAGCTCCCAGACAGGCTGGGAGACCCAGTACTTC.

The rearrangement uses TRBV6-6 and TRBJ1-5; 7 bases fit TRBD1. Looked up from germline, CDR1 is MNHNY and CDR2 is SVGAGI (reference sequence). V was clipped by 5 bases and J by 0 bases; unmatched bases: 10. This CDR3 has 17 amino acids. For the CDR3, the DNA is TGTGCCAGCAGTCGAACAGGGGCGGGGTATAGCAATCAGCCCCAGCATTTT. This translates into CASSRTGAGYSNQPQHF.

CDR3 sequence (DNA): TGTGCCAGCAGCTTAGTCAGCGGGGGGGTTTACGAGCAGTACTTC. It specifies CASSLVSGGVYEQYF. This chain links TRBV11-2 with TRBJ2-7; 10 bases align to TRBD2. The CDR3 has 15 residues. Looked up from germline, CDR1 is SGHAT and CDR2 is FQNNGV. The V and J ends lost 1 base and 4 bases, in that order; junction bases with no gene match: 4.

The rearrangement uses TRBV27 and TRBJ2-7; TRBD2 agrees at 11 bases. Per the germline V gene, CDR1 is MNHEY and CDR2 is SMNVEV (reference sequence). V was pared by 5 bases and J by 0 bases, with 9 bases of the junction left unmatched. CDR3 size: 17 residues. The CDR3 reads CASSRGTSGDLSYEQYF. CDR3 sequence (DNA): TGTGCCAGCAGTAGGGGGACTAGCGGAGACCTCTCCTACGAGCAGTACTTC.

The V and J genes are TRBV12-5 and TRBJ2-1, with a weak D call TRBD2 (5 bases). The CDR3 totals 16 residues. Germline V CDR1 and CDR2: LGHNT, FRNRAP. V lost 7 bases, J lost 0 bases, and 16 bases lay in between. CDR3 in amino acids: CASDPSSLSSYNEQFF. The CDR3 DNA follows: TGTGCTAGTGACCCTAGCTCACTTAGCTCCTACAATGAGCAGTTCTTC.

This chain links TRBV11-2 with TRBJ2-1, with unresolved D. Between the trimmed V and J ends, which lost 11 bases and 1 base, there was a span of 12 bases. This CDR3 is 13 amino acids long. Looked up from germline, CDR1 is SGHAT and CDR2 is FQNNGV. Here the CDR3 reads CASQTDSYNEQFF. The CDR3 coding sequence is TGTGCCTCCCAAACGGATTCCTACAATGAGCAGTTCTTC.

The V and J genes are TRBV2 and TRBJ2-5; a possible D gene is TRBD2 (5 bases). V was shortened by 5 bases and J by 0 bases, with 7 bases between the two germline ends. From germline, CDR1 is SNHLY and CDR2 FYNNEI. The CDR3 is made up of 13 amino acids. CDR3 residues: CASSPGNQETQYF. For the CDR3, the DNA is TGTGCCAGCAGTCCGGGAAACCAAGAGACCCAGTACTTC.

The chain links TRBV15 to TRBJ1-1, with D hard to call. Germline V gene lookup returns CDR1 LNHNV and CDR2 YYDKDF (reference sequence). CDR3 size: 14 residues. The V and J ends lost 3 bases and 5 bases respectively, with 13 bases between them. This chain's CDR3 is CATSSPDPGTEAFF. DNA for the CDR3: TGTGCCACCAGCAGCCCCGACCCGGGAACTGAAGCTTTCTTT.

The genes are TRBV5-4 and TRBJ1-4, with unresolved D. Per germline, CDR1 SGHNT and CDR2 YYREEE (reference sequence). V was cut by 4 bases and J by 4 bases, with 11 bases left in between. This CDR3 is built from 14 residues. The CDR3 loop is CASSRPGSNEKLFF. CDR3 in DNA: TGTGCCAGCAGCCGCCCAGGAAGTAATGAAAAACTGTTTTTT.

The chain has TRBV19 and TRBJ1-5; possibly TRBD1 for D (5 bases). V lost 7 bases and J lost 3, with 13 bases in between. This CDR3 has 14 residues. Germline loops: CDR1 LNHDA, CDR2 SQIVND (reference sequence). The DNA of the CDR3 is TGTGCCAGTAATCATAGGGGTGTCAATCAGCCCCAGCATTTT. It is translated as CASNHRGVNQPQHF.

This clone was seen a single time. The chain is built from TRBV5-8 and TRBJ1-5; tentatively, D is TRBD1 (5 bases). CDR3 length: 15 residues. The V gene's germline CDR1 is SGHTS and CDR2 YDEGEE. Deletions cut 0 bases from V and 5 bases from J, with 12 bases between. In DNA, the CDR3 is TGTGCCAGCAGCTTGGGAGGGAGGGACCATCAGCCCCAGCATTTT. Translation: CASSLGGRDHQPQHF.

The chain is built from TRBV24-1 and TRBJ2-7; no clear D. Trimming cost V 4 bases and J 3 bases, with 3 bases left between them. The germline V gene encodes CDR1 KGHDR and CDR2 SFDVKD. CDR3 length equals 11 residues. In nucleotides, the CDR3 is TGTGCCACCAGTGACGGCTACGAGCAGTACTTC. Translated: CATSDGYEQYF.

This chain uses TRBV18 with TRBJ1-6, with D unresolved. Between the trimmed V and J ends, which lost 0 bases and 4 bases, there was a span of 7 bases. CDR1 KGHSH and CDR2 LQKENI come from the germline V gene. This CDR3 has 15 residues. DNA of the CDR3: TGTGCCAGCTCACCACCGCCGACGTATAATTCACCCCTCCACTTT. Its translation: CASSPPPTYNSPLHF.